A selection of T cell receptor beta chains follows, all from one sample in a study of T cell changes during pregnancy in multiple sclerosis. The data were produced by immunoSEQ multiplex PCR, yet TCRdb's version contains in-frame clones alone and is incomplete. Of 60,000 to 85,000 clones listed, roughly 92% are singletons. The sample consisted of peripheral blood, taken after pregnancy. Receptors were obtained from a female donor in good health, enrolled as a control in a pregnancy study. CDR3s include the opening cysteine and the closing phenylalanine or tryptophan. D genes are given only for firm matches. Size values are once, few and many counts, or a class for expanded clones, and some rows have none.

d_call: TRBD2
v_call: TRBV5-1
j_call: TRBJ2-2
clone_size: .
cdr3_nt: TGCGCCAGCAGCTTTCTAGCGGGGGACACCGGGGAGCTGTTTTTT
cdr3_aa: CASSFLAGDTGELFF

d_call: .
v_call: TRBV21-1
j_call: TRBJ2-1
clone_size: .
cdr3_nt: TGTGCCAGCAGCAAACCTGCCCCCCGAGACTTCTACAATGAGCAGTTCTTC
cdr3_aa: CASSKPAPRDFYNEQFF

d_call: .
v_call: TRBV19
j_call: TRBJ2-7
clone_size: .
cdr3_nt: TGTGCCAGTAGTCACGGGGGGCCCTACGAGCAGTACTTC
cdr3_aa: CASSHGGPYEQYF

d_call: TRBD2
v_call: TRBV5-6
j_call: TRBJ2-3
clone_size: .
cdr3_nt: TGTGCCAGCAGCTTCCTAGCGGGGGGCCGGCCACAATCCACAGATACGCAGTATTTT
cdr3_aa: CASSFLAGGRPQSTDTQYF

d_call: .
v_call: TRBV27
j_call: TRBJ2-3
clone_size: .
cdr3_nt: TGTGCCAGCAGCCCAGGGACTGCGAGCACAGATACGCAGTATTTT
cdr3_aa: CASSPGTASTDTQYF

d_call: .
v_call: TRBV6-7
j_call: TRBJ2-2
clone_size: .
cdr3_nt: TGTGCCAGCAGGACAGCGCCCGGGGAGCTGTTTTTT
cdr3_aa: CASRTAPGELFF

d_call: TRBD2
v_call: TRBV7-3
j_call: TRBJ2-3
clone_size: .
cdr3_nt: TGTGCCAGCAGCCCGTTAGCGGGAGCTGCAGATACGCAGTATTTT
cdr3_aa: CASSPLAGAADTQYF

d_call: TRBD1
v_call: TRBV9
j_call: TRBJ1-1
clone_size: .
cdr3_nt: TGTGCCAGCAGCCCAACAGGGACAGGGGACACTGAAGCTTTCTTT
cdr3_aa: CASSPTGTGDTEAFF

d_call: .
v_call: TRBV7-9
j_call: TRBJ1-2
clone_size: .
cdr3_nt: TGTGCCAGCAGCCCCAGTTTCGACAGAATACCAAACTATGGCTACACCTTC
cdr3_aa: CASSPSFDRIPNYGYTF

d_call: TRBD1
v_call: TRBV25-1
j_call: TRBJ2-1
clone_size: .
cdr3_nt: TGTGCCAGCAGTGCAGGACAGGGATGGAGAAATGAGCAGTTCTTC
cdr3_aa: CASSAGQGWRNEQFF

d_call: TRBD2
v_call: TRBV27
j_call: TRBJ2-7
clone_size: .
cdr3_nt: TGTGCCAGCATTCGAAGCGGGGGGAGAATTTACGAGCAGTACTTC
cdr3_aa: CASIRSGGRIYEQYF

d_call: TRBD1
v_call: TRBV4-1
j_call: TRBJ2-6
clone_size: .
cdr3_nt: TGCGCCAGCAGCCAAACCGGACAGGGGGGCCCTGGGGCCAACGTCCTGACTTTC
cdr3_aa: CASSQTGQGGPGANVLTF

d_call: TRBD1
v_call: TRBV28
j_call: TRBJ1-1
clone_size: .
cdr3_nt: TGTGCCAGCAGTTTATGGGTTCAACAGGGGGCGAACACTGAAGCTTTCTTT
cdr3_aa: CASSLWVQQGANTEAFF

d_call: .
v_call: TRBV6-1
j_call: TRBJ1-1
clone_size: .
cdr3_nt: TGTGCCAGCAGTCTATTGACAGGTAACTCTGAAGCTTTCTTT
cdr3_aa: CASSLLTGNSEAFF

d_call: .
v_call: TRBV7-8
j_call: TRBJ1-6
clone_size: few
cdr3_nt: TGTGCCAGCAGCTTCGGGGTGCGCTCACCCCTCCACTTT
cdr3_aa: CASSFGVRSPLHF

d_call: .
v_call: TRBV15
j_call: TRBJ1-2
clone_size: once
cdr3_nt: TGTGCCACCAGCAGAGATCAACTGAATAACTATGGCTACACCTTC
cdr3_aa: CATSRDQLNNYGYTF

d_call: .
v_call: TRBV25-1
j_call: TRBJ1-4
clone_size: .
cdr3_nt: TGTGCCAGCAAGGCTAACGTTGGGGCCGAAAATGAAAAACTGTTTTTT
cdr3_aa: CASKANVGAENEKLFF

d_call: .
v_call: TRBV5-4
j_call: TRBJ1-6
clone_size: .
cdr3_nt: TGTGCCAGCAGCTTGGAGTCGGGTACCGGCTCACCCCTCCACTTT
cdr3_aa: CASSLESGTGSPLHF

d_call: TRBD1
v_call: TRBV9
j_call: TRBJ1-2
clone_size: .
cdr3_nt: TGTGCCAGCAGCCCGCAGACAGGGGGGTATGGCTACACCTTC
cdr3_aa: CASSPQTGGYGYTF

d_call: TRBD1
v_call: TRBV13
j_call: TRBJ2-7
clone_size: .
cdr3_nt: TGTGCCAGCTCCGGGACAGGGACTCGGGAGCAGTACTTC
cdr3_aa: CASSGTGTREQYF

d_call: .
v_call: TRBV28
j_call: TRBJ1-1
clone_size: .
cdr3_nt: TGTGCCATCTCTATTTACCCGCAGGGGAGTCGGAACACTGAAGCTTTCTTT
cdr3_aa: CAISIYPQGSRNTEAFF

d_call: .
v_call: TRBV9
j_call: TRBJ1-1
clone_size: .
cdr3_nt: TGTGCCAGCAGCCGTACTAACACTGAAGCTTTCTTT
cdr3_aa: CASSRTNTEAFF

d_call: TRBD1
v_call: TRBV10-2
j_call: TRBJ1-1
clone_size: .
cdr3_nt: TGCGCCAGCAGTGAGTCAACAGGGGGCACTGAAGCTTTCTTT
cdr3_aa: CASSESTGGTEAFF

d_call: .
v_call: TRBV6-5
j_call: TRBJ2-7
clone_size: .
cdr3_nt: TGTGCCAGCAGTTACCGCGGACAGTCCTACGAGCAGTACTTC
cdr3_aa: CASSYRGQSYEQYF

d_call: TRBD1
v_call: TRBV6-6
j_call: TRBJ2-5
clone_size: once
cdr3_nt: TGTGCCAGCAGCCGACAGGGTTTGGAGACCCAGTACTTC
cdr3_aa: CASSRQGLETQYF

d_call: .
v_call: TRBV27
j_call: TRBJ1-2
clone_size: .
cdr3_nt: TGTGCCAGCAGTTTCCGGGAAGGTGGCTACACCTTC
cdr3_aa: CASSFREGGYTF

d_call: TRBD1
v_call: TRBV6-5
j_call: TRBJ2-2
clone_size: .
cdr3_nt: TGTGCCAGCGAAGGGGGCGCCGGCACCGGGGAGCTGTTTTTT
cdr3_aa: CASEGGAGTGELFF

d_call: .
v_call: TRBV6-1
j_call: TRBJ1-4
clone_size: .
cdr3_nt: TGTGCCAGCAGTGATGAGGGACTTGTGGCTAATGAAAAACTGTTTTTT
cdr3_aa: CASSDEGLVANEKLFF

d_call: .
v_call: TRBV7-7
j_call: TRBJ1-2
clone_size: .
cdr3_nt: TGTGCTAGCAGCTTAGAAGTGGTTTACGGACAGCCTGTGTATGGCTACACCTTC
cdr3_aa: CASSLEVVYGQPVYGYTF

d_call: .
v_call: TRBV7-9
j_call: TRBJ1-1
clone_size: .
cdr3_nt: TGTGCCAGCAGCGCCTATCGGGTCGACACTGAAGCTTTCTTT
cdr3_aa: CASSAYRVDTEAFF

d_call: TRBD1
v_call: TRBV5-4
j_call: TRBJ1-2
clone_size: .
cdr3_nt: TGTGCCAGCAGCTTCGACAGGGGGCGGTTATCAGGCTACACCTTC
cdr3_aa: CASSFDRGRLSGYTF

d_call: TRBD2
v_call: TRBV6-5
j_call: TRBJ2-2
clone_size: .
cdr3_nt: TGTGCCAGCAGTTATGCTAGCGGGATTGGCGGGGAGCTGTTTTTT
cdr3_aa: CASSYASGIGGELFF

d_call: .
v_call: TRBV6-5
j_call: TRBJ2-7
clone_size: .
cdr3_nt: TGTGCCAGCAGTTATCGGAGGGACGTTAGCCACGAGCAGTACTTC
cdr3_aa: CASSYRRDVSHEQYF

d_call: .
v_call: TRBV25-1
j_call: TRBJ2-7
clone_size: .
cdr3_nt: TGTGCCAGCAGTGAATTTCATGAGCAGTACTTC
cdr3_aa: CASSEFHEQYF

d_call: .
v_call: TRBV7-2
j_call: TRBJ1-5
clone_size: few
cdr3_nt: TGTGCCAGCAGCTTAGAAGCGGCGGGGGAGCCCCAGCATTTT
cdr3_aa: CASSLEAAGEPQHF

d_call: .
v_call: TRBV28
j_call: TRBJ2-7
clone_size: .
cdr3_nt: TGTGCCAGCAACGAAGGGGCTAGGGAGCAGTACTTC
cdr3_aa: CASNEGAREQYF

d_call: .
v_call: TRBV2
j_call: TRBJ2-5
clone_size: .
cdr3_nt: TGTGCCAGCAGTGCGGGGTACGGGGAAGAGACCCAGTACTTC
cdr3_aa: CASSAGYGEETQYF

d_call: .
v_call: TRBV18
j_call: TRBJ2-2
clone_size: .
cdr3_nt: TGTGCCAGCTCACCACTACTGAACACCGGGGAGCTGTTTTTT
cdr3_aa: CASSPLLNTGELFF

d_call: .
v_call: TRBV27
j_call: TRBJ2-5
clone_size: .
cdr3_nt: TGTGCCAGCGGGGGCTTGGAGACCCAGTACTTC
cdr3_aa: CASGGLETQYF

d_call: TRBD2
v_call: TRBV27
j_call: TRBJ2-3
clone_size: .
cdr3_nt: TGTGCCAGCAGTTTTTCCGGGAGCGGGGGGGGTACAGATACGCAGTATTTT
cdr3_aa: CASSFSGSGGGTDTQYF

d_call: TRBD2
v_call: TRBV6-1
j_call: TRBJ2-5
clone_size: .
cdr3_nt: TGTGCCAGCAGTGAAGCGGGGGGGGGTGCCCGGGCCCAGTACTTC
cdr3_aa: CASSEAGGGARAQYF

d_call: TRBD2
v_call: TRBV6-5
j_call: TRBJ2-2
clone_size: .
cdr3_nt: TGTGCCAGCAGTTCCCTAGCGGCGAACACCGGGGAGCTGTTTTTT
cdr3_aa: CASSSLAANTGELFF

d_call: .
v_call: TRBV5-8
j_call: TRBJ1-2
clone_size: .
cdr3_nt: TGTGCCAGCAGCTTGTCGAGAAGGGGTAATTTCGGGGGTGGCTACACCTTC
cdr3_aa: CASSLSRRGNFGGGYTF

d_call: TRBD1
v_call: TRBV4-1
j_call: TRBJ2-7
clone_size: .
cdr3_nt: TGCGCCAGCAGCCAGGCTCATGGGACAGGGGTCTACGAGCAGTACTTC
cdr3_aa: CASSQAHGTGVYEQYF

d_call: .
v_call: TRBV7-3
j_call: TRBJ2-1
clone_size: .
cdr3_nt: TGTGCCAGCAGCCCGAGGCTGGGTGGGGAGCAGTTCTTC
cdr3_aa: CASSPRLGGEQFF

d_call: .
v_call: TRBV6-1
j_call: TRBJ2-2
clone_size: few
cdr3_nt: TGTGCCAGCAGTGAAGACGGGGGATCCACCGGGGAGCTGTTTTTT
cdr3_aa: CASSEDGGSTGELFF

d_call: TRBD1
v_call: TRBV6-5
j_call: TRBJ1-1
clone_size: .
cdr3_nt: TGTGCCAGCAGGGATTCAGGGGGCACTGAAGCTTTCTTT
cdr3_aa: CASRDSGGTEAFF

d_call: TRBD1
v_call: TRBV29-1
j_call: TRBJ1-2
clone_size: once
cdr3_nt: TGCAGCGCCCAGGGGGTCTATGGCTACACCTTC
cdr3_aa: CSAQGVYGYTF

d_call: TRBD1
v_call: TRBV18
j_call: TRBJ2-1
clone_size: .
cdr3_nt: TGTGCCAGCTCCCCCAGGGGACAGGGTTACAATGAGCAGTTCTTC
cdr3_aa: CASSPRGQGYNEQFF

d_call: .
v_call: TRBV14
j_call: TRBJ2-4
clone_size: once
cdr3_nt: TGTGCCAGCAGCCCGGGGTCGGACATTCAGTACTTC
cdr3_aa: CASSPGSDIQYF

d_call: TRBD2
v_call: TRBV18
j_call: TRBJ2-3
clone_size: .
cdr3_nt: TGTGCCAGCTCACCGACGTTTACTAGCGGGAGTGGGTATACGCAGTATTTT
cdr3_aa: CASSPTFTSGSGYTQYF

d_call: .
v_call: TRBV6-4
j_call: TRBJ1-2
clone_size: .
cdr3_nt: TGTGCCAGCAGTGTTCCGGCAGGGAAGTTGATGGACTATGGCTACACCTTC
cdr3_aa: CASSVPAGKLMDYGYTF

d_call: .
v_call: TRBV20-1
j_call: TRBJ2-1
clone_size: few
cdr3_nt: TGCAGTGCCGGGACCTACAATGAGCAGTTCTTC
cdr3_aa: CSAGTYNEQFF

d_call: .
v_call: TRBV28
j_call: TRBJ1-1
clone_size: .
cdr3_nt: TGTGCCAGCAGGCAACAGGTATTGAACACTGAAGCTTTCTTT
cdr3_aa: CASRQQVLNTEAFF

d_call: .
v_call: TRBV10-3
j_call: TRBJ2-7
clone_size: once
cdr3_nt: TGTGCCATCAGTGACGCAGGGGACTACGAGCAGTACTTC
cdr3_aa: CAISDAGDYEQYF